This T cell receptor beta chain was recovered during a study of PD-1 blockade in mismatch repair-deficient tumors. Overall study context: Enrolled about 2013-2016, patients had progressing, pretreated mismatch repair-deficient cancers of approximately 13 types. Study-wide points: After pembrolizumab, tumor-resident clones rose rapidly, then generally contracted before radiologic responses.

This clone turned up a few times. Its antigen is unidentified. Measured with immunoSEQ multiplex PCR; TCRdb has only the in-frame clones, and not every one. Among approximately 100,000 clones listed, 65% to 85% were seen once. CDR3 length: 13 residues. Losses at the gene ends were 4 bases for V and 6 bases for J; bases not matched to a gene: 3. The germline V gene has CDR1 KGHSH and CDR2 LQKENI. PCR or immunohistochemistry showed mismatch repair deficiency in every enrolled patient. TCRs were sequenced from a few patients responding to pembrolizumab. The clonotype comes from an adult with mismatch repair-deficient cancer. The material was peripheral blood, obtained approximately 36 weeks after starting pembrolizumab. The chain has TRBV18 and TRBJ2-7; TRBD1 matches 10 bases. This CDR3 is CASSRDRGGEQYF. The CDR3 DNA is TGTGCCAGCTCACGGGACAGGGGAGGCGAGCAGTACTTC.